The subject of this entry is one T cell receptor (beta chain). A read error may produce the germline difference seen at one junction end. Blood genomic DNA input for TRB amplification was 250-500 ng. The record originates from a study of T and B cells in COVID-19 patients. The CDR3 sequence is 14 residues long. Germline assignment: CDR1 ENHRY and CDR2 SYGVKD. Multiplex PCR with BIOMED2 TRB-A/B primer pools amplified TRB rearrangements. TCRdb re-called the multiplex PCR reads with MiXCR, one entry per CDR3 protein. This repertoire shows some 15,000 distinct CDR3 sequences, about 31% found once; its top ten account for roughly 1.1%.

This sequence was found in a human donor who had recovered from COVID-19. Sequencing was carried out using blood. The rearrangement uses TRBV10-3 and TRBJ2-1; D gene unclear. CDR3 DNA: TGCGCCAGCAGTGAGGTTAGCTCCTACAATGAGCAGTTCTTC. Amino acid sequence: CASSEVSSYNEQFF.